These 23 T cell receptor beta chains share one sample of origin, sequenced in a study of blood T cell repertoires in COVID-19. The repertoire was sequenced with immunoSEQ multiplex PCR; TCRdb's copy has only in-frame clones and lacks some. The repertoire includes approximately 130,000 clones, around three quarters of them detected once, and 10% to 12% sits in the top ten. Input material: peripheral blood. Receptor source: a human donor in a cohort sampled during active COVID-19.

The gene calls are TRBV19 and TRBJ2-3; TRBD2 is a possible D gene (7 bases). Trimming took off 7 bases at V and 5 bases at J, with 19 bases between the two ends. CDR1 is LNHDA, CDR2 SQIVND, per germline (reference sequence). CDR3 length: 15 amino acids. CDR3 bases: TGTGCCAGTACCCTACGAGGGGGGGCGAGAGATACGCAGTATTTT. Protein sequence: CASTLRGGARDTQYF.

The J gene is TRBJ1-4, the V gene TRBV5-1; possibly TRBD1 for D (6 bases). The germline gives CDR1 SGHRS, CDR2 YFSETQ. The CDR3 has 15 residues. Trimming took 4 bases from V and 7 from J, leaving 17 bases between them. The CDR3 DNA reads TGCGCCAGCAGCCCATTAGGGGGTGTGGGTGAAAAACTGTTTTTT. Translating it yields CASSPLGGVGEKLFF. The full variable domain, rest sourced from reference TRBV5-1 and TRBJ1-4, is KAGVTQTPRYLIKTRGQQVTLSCSPISGHRSVSWYQQTPGQGLQFLFEYFSETQRNKGNFPGRFSGRQFSNSRSEMNVSTLELGDSALYLCASSPLGGVGEKLFFGSGTQLSVL.

The V gene is TRBV5-1, the J gene TRBJ2-7, with TRBD1 identical over 10 bases. CDR1 and CDR2 (germline): SGHRS, YFSETQ. The ends lost 2 bases at V and 5 bases at J; junction bases unmatched: 7. The CDR3 is 15 amino acids. CDR3 nucleotide sequence: TGCGCCAGCAGCTTATCCCGGGACAGGGGCGACGAGCAGTACTTC. Residues: CASSLSRDRGDEQYF.

The rearrangement joins TRBV18 to TRBJ1-6; D not resolved. V was clipped by 6 bases and J by 0 bases, with 15 bases between them. CDR3 size: 17 residues. CDR1 and CDR2 (germline): KGHSH, LQKENI. The DNA of the CDR3 is TGTGCCAGCTCTCCAATAGTGGGGAGCTCCTATAATTCACCCCTCCACTTT. Encoded protein: CASSPIVGSSYNSPLHF.

This chain uses TRBV9 with TRBJ1-2; tentatively, D is TRBD1 (6 bases). The ends were cut back, 4 bases at V and 7 bases at J, with 17 bases in the middle. The CDR3 loop spans 14 amino acids. CDR1 SGDLS and CDR2 YYNGEE come from the germline V gene. The CDR3 here is CASSPNSGQSGYTF. CDR3 in DNA: TGTGCCAGCAGCCCCAACTCCGGACAGAGTGGCTACACCTTC.

CDR3: CASSISQGYTF. Written as DNA, the CDR3 is TGTGCCAGTAGTATCTCCCAGGGCTACACCTTC. This chain links TRBV19 with TRBJ1-2; D unclear. V lost 3 bases and J lost 8, with 7 bases in between. Germline assignment: CDR1 LNHDA and CDR2 SQIVND (reference sequence). The CDR3 length is 11 residues.

V is TRBV6-5 and J is TRBJ1-5, with D perhaps TRBD1 (6 bases). The V gene's germline CDR1 is MNHEY and CDR2 SVGAGI. There are 15 residues in the CDR3. V lost 4 bases and J lost 10, with 20 bases in between. The CDR3 reads CASSSSLGGSRPQHF. For the CDR3, the DNA is TGTGCCAGCAGTTCCTCCTTAGGGGGTTCACGACCCCAGCATTTT.

The chain links TRBV7-8 to TRBJ2-5; 13 bases map to TRBD2. After removal of 5 bases from V and 7 bases from J, the junction contained 16 bases not matched to a gene. In germline, CDR1 is SGHVS, CDR2 FQNEAQ. This CDR3 region has 18 residues. The CDR3 DNA follows: TGTGCCAGCAGCCCACCCGGGACTAGCGGGATCCCCCCGGGGACCCAGTACTTC. As protein: CASSPPGTSGIPPGTQYF. Full variable domain (missing parts from reference TRBV7-8 and TRBJ2-5): GAGVSQSPRYKVAKRGQDVALRCDPISGHVSLFWYQQALGQGPEFLTYFQNEAQLDKSGLPSDRFFAERPEGSVSTLKIQRTQQEDSAVYLCASSPPGTSGIPPGTQYFGPGTRLLVL.

The chain combines TRBV30 with TRBJ1-1; D is possibly TRBD1 (5 bases). Germline V gene lookup returns CDR1 GTSNPN and CDR2 SVGIG (reference sequence). V shed 6 bases and J shed 0 bases, with 11 bases lying between them. CDR3 length: 13 residues. The CDR3 nucleotides read TGTGCCTGCTTGACAGTTTTGAACACTGAAGCTTTCTTT. Its protein product is CACLTVLNTEAFF.

The rearrangement links TRBV11-3 to TRBJ2-3; D is ambiguous. Germline V gene data show CDR1 as SGHNT and CDR2 as YENEEA. V shed 3 bases and J shed 4 bases, with 8 bases lying between them. The CDR3 runs 13 residues. CDR3 protein: CASSFLDSDTQYF. The CDR3, as DNA: TGTGCCAGCAGCTTTCTCGACTCAGATACGCAGTATTTT.

The chain employs TRBV7-9 and TRBJ2-6, with 10 nucleotides matching TRBD1. From germline, CDR1 is SEHNR and CDR2 FQNEAQ (reference sequence). Germline trimming cut 5 bases from V and 3 bases from J; bases unmatched to any gene: 4. The CDR3 extends over 16 amino acids. The CDR3: CASSLTGGGGANVLTF. The CDR3 DNA follows: TGTGCCAGCAGCCTGACAGGGGGCGGTGGGGCCAACGTCCTGACTTTC.

This clone was seen only a few times. The rearrangement joins TRBV2 to TRBJ2-3; D is possibly TRBD1 (6 bases). CDR1 SNHLY and CDR2 FYNNEI come from the germline V gene. V gave up 3 bases and J gave up 1 base, with 8 bases separating them. There are 14 residues in the CDR3. The CDR3 DNA follows: TGTGCCAGCAGTGAGGGACACGGCACAGATACGCAGTATTTT. It is translated as CASSEGHGTDTQYF.

CDR3 sequence reads: CASSLVSGSSYEQYF. The CDR3 DNA is TGTGCCAGCAGCTTAGTCTCCGGGAGCTCCTACGAGCAGTACTTC. The V gene is TRBV11-2, the J gene TRBJ2-7, with a weak D call TRBD2 (6 bases). CDR1 and CDR2 from the germline V gene are SGHAT and FQNNGV. V lost 1 base and J lost 0, with 10 bases in between. The CDR3 sequence is 15 residues long. The full variable domain, rest sourced from reference TRBV11-2 and TRBJ2-7, is EAGVAQSPRYKIIEKRQSVAFWCNPISGHATLYWYQQILGQGPKLLIQFQNNGVVDDSQLPKDRFSAERLKGVDSTLKIQPAKLEDSAVYLCASSLVSGSSYEQYFGPGTRLTVT.

This clone was counted many times. The rearrangement joins TRBV11-2 to TRBJ2-7; no reliable D call. CDR3 size: 14 residues. The germline CDR1 and CDR2 sequences are SGHAT and FQNNGV. Trimming removed 0 bases from V and 0 bases from J, with 6 bases in between. This chain's CDR3 is CASSLELSSYEQYF. In nucleotides, the CDR3 is TGTGCCAGCAGCTTAGAGCTTAGCTCCTACGAGCAGTACTTC.

V is TRBV28 and J is TRBJ2-3; 9 bases are shared with TRBD1. Germline V gene data show CDR1 as MDHEN and CDR2 as SYDVKM. The CDR3 is made up of 15 amino acids. With 5 bases clipped from V and 1 base from J, the junction kept 4 bases outside the gene matches. The CDR3 is CASSPGQGGTDTQYF. In DNA, the CDR3 is TGTGCCAGCAGTCCGGGACAGGGTGGCACAGATACGCAGTATTTT.

This chain joins TRBV6-6 and TRBJ2-2, with D maybe TRBD2 (7 bases). Germline CDR1 reads MNHNY; CDR2 reads SVGAGI (reference sequence). V was trimmed by 2 bases and J by 4 bases, leaving 14 bases between them. This CDR3 spans 16 amino acids. CDR3 sequence (DNA): TGTGCCAGCAGTTACGGGAGGGGGGCAACCACCGGGGAGCTGTTTTTT. Its translation is CASSYGRGATTGELFF.

This clone was seen only once. Because the CDR3's place on the DNA is in doubt, the DNA is left out and the CDR3 is given as listed by TCRdb. This chain connects TRBV19 to TRBJ2-3; the listed D gene, TRBD1, was not tested against the DNA. Counting both end residues, the CDR3 totals 14 amino acids. Germline CDR1 LNHDA, CDR2 SQIVND (reference sequence). The CDR3: CASTSGQGTDTQYF.

The rearrangement links TRBV5-1 to TRBJ2-1; TRBD2 aligns across 11 bases. The CDR3 is made up of 15 amino acids. In germline, CDR1 is SGHRS, CDR2 YFSETQ. V lost 0 bases and J lost 6; bases outside the gene matches: 2. CDR3 sequence (DNA): TGCGCCAGCAGCTTGGGACTAGCGGGGATCAATGAGCAGTTCTTC. Amino acids: CASSLGLAGINEQFF. The full variable domain, completed using reference TRBV5-1 and TRBJ2-1, is KAGVTQTPRYLIKTRGQQVTLSCSPISGHRSVSWYQQTPGQGLQFLFEYFSETQRNKGNFPGRFSGRQFSNSRSEMNVSTLELGDSALYLCASSLGLAGINEQFFGPGTRLTVL.

The rearrangement uses TRBV5-1 and TRBJ2-3; possible D gene TRBD2, 5 bases. V lost 0 bases, J lost 0 bases, and 11 bases lay in between. The CDR3 contains 16 residues. CDR1 is SGHRS, CDR2 YFSETQ, per germline. The CDR3 loop reads CASSLGLTTSTDTQYF. CDR3 bases: TGCGCCAGCAGCTTGGGGTTGACTACGAGCACAGATACGCAGTATTTT. The full variable domain, with the rest looked up from reference TRBV5-1 and TRBJ2-3, is KAGVTQTPRYLIKTRGQQVTLSCSPISGHRSVSWYQQTPGQGLQFLFEYFSETQRNKGNFPGRFSGRQFSNSRSEMNVSTLELGDSALYLCASSLGLTTSTDTQYFGPGTRLTVL.

This clone was detected only once. The rearrangement joins TRBV7-9 to TRBJ2-5; possibly TRBD1 for D (6 bases). This CDR3 contains 14 residues. Trimming shortened V by 1 base and J by 4 bases, and 10 bases separated the two germline ends. CDR1 is SEHNR and CDR2 is FQNEAQ in the germline V gene (reference sequence). The CDR3 nucleotides read TGTGCCAGCAGCTTAGACAGGGAACGAGAGACCCAGTACTTC. Protein: CASSLDRERETQYF.

The table lists this clone with a few counts. The chain uses TRBV19 and TRBJ1-4; TRBD1 might be the D (5 bases). Trimming took off 3 bases at V and 0 bases at J, with 8 bases between the two ends. CDR3 length equals 15 residues. CDR1 and CDR2 from the germline V gene are LNHDA and SQIVND (reference sequence). Here the CDR3 DNA reads TGTGCCAGTAGTATGGGACTTGCAACTAATGAAAAACTGTTTTTT. Translation: CASSMGLATNEKLFF.

This clone was observed a handful of times. The chain has TRBV29-1 and TRBJ1-1; D remains unclear. The germline V and J ends were trimmed by 4 bases and 3 bases, with 15 bases remaining between them. CDR1 is SQVTM and CDR2 is ANQGSEA in the germline V gene. The CDR3 length is 14 residues. As DNA, the CDR3 is TGCAGCGTTGCCCGGACTGGGGTAGACACTGAAGCTTTCTTT. Translation: CSVARTGVDTEAFF.

The chain combines TRBV6-1 with TRBJ2-3; 15 positions match TRBD2. J was trimmed by 2 bases and V by 4 bases; bases with no gene match: 4. Germline V gene data show CDR1 as MNHNS and CDR2 as SASEGT. The CDR3 runs to 17 residues. The CDR3 coding sequence is TGTGCCAGCAGTGTCGGACTAGCGGGGGGGTTCACAGATACGCAGTATTTT. This sequence encodes CASSVGLAGGFTDTQYF.